The 23 T cell receptor beta chains given below trace back to one sample, sequenced in a study of cytomegalovirus exposure and HLA in healthy donors. Use of 60 Vbeta and 13 Jbeta primers characterized the PCR. Produced via immunoSEQ multiplex PCR; TCRdb's table is partial and in-frame only. The sample records 150,000 to 200,000 clones, approximately 86% being singletons. Sample: PBMCs. These receptor sequences come from a woman between 18 and 29 years old in good health and CMV-seronegative.

V is TRBV4-1 and J is TRBJ1-2, with a weak D call TRBD1 (6 bases). With 3 bases removed from V and 5 bases from J, the gap between germline ends came to 10 bases. Per germline, CDR1 MGHRA and CDR2 YSYEKL. CDR3 size: 13 residues. The CDR3 bases are TGCGCCAGCAGCCAGGGGGCTGAGTATGGCTACACCTTC. Protein product: CASSQGAEYGYTF.

The V call is TRBV15, the J call TRBJ1-4; the D gene is possibly TRBD1 (5 bases). The V and J ends lost 6 bases and 8 bases respectively, with 22 bases between them. The CDR3 is made up of 16 amino acids. Germline V CDR1 and CDR2: LNHNV, YYDKDF (reference sequence). The CDR3 DNA sequence: TGTGCCACCAGTCGCGGTATACAGGCCCCGGGCGAAAAACTGTTTTTT. Amino acid sequence: CATSRGIQAPGEKLFF.

V usage is TRBV10-3 and J usage is TRBJ1-4, with D possibly matching TRBD1 (5 bases). This CDR3 is built from 15 residues. CDR1 and CDR2 from the germline V gene are ENHRY and SYGVKD. Deletions cut 6 bases from V and 3 bases from J, with 14 bases between. This CDR3 is CAIREGARANEKLFF. CDR3 DNA: TGTGCCATCAGAGAAGGGGCCCGGGCTAATGAAAAACTGTTTTTT.

This chain links TRBV27 with TRBJ2-6; the D gene is possibly TRBD1 (6 bases). The V end was cut by 3 bases, the J end by 0 bases, with 12 bases between. CDR1 is MNHEY and CDR2 is SMNVEV in the germline V gene (reference sequence). CDR3 length: 17 residues. The CDR3 is CASSFSTGTSGANVLTF. The CDR3 coding sequence is TGTGCCAGCAGTTTTTCCACAGGGACCTCTGGGGCCAACGTCCTGACTTTC.

CDR3 region: CASRGLAGEQYF. CDR3 DNA sequence: TGTGCCAGCCGGGGACTAGCGGGGGAGCAGTACTTC. This sequence joins TRBV27 and TRBJ2-7, with 13 bases that match TRBD2. Germline CDR1 reads MNHEY; CDR2 reads SMNVEV (reference sequence). The ends lost 8 bases at V and 7 bases at J; junction bases unmatched: 2. This CDR3 region has 12 residues.

This clone has a single count. The rearrangement links TRBV5-6 to TRBJ1-2; possible D gene TRBD1, 5 bases. Per germline, CDR1 SGHDT and CDR2 YYEEEE. The CDR3 spans 13 residues. The V gene lost 2 bases and the J gene lost 2 bases, with 7 bases spanning the gap. The CDR3 nucleotides read TGTGCCAGCAGCTTTGCAGGGAACTATGGCTACACCTTC. The encoded protein is CASSFAGNYGYTF.

The chain carries TRBV28 and TRBJ1-2; weak D call: TRBD1 (6 bases). In germline, CDR1 is MDHEN, CDR2 SYDVKM. The length of the CDR3 is 17 residues. V was trimmed by 7 bases and J by 0 bases, leaving 21 bases between them. In DNA, the CDR3 is TGTGCCAGCAACATGAGACGGACAGCGCGAGCTAACTATGGCTACACCTTC. Translating it yields CASNMRRTARANYGYTF.

The CDR3 DNA reads TGTGCCTGGAGTGTTGGGATAGCGGGAGTAGGCGATGAGCAGTTCTTC. Encoded protein: CAWSVGIAGVGDEQFF. V is TRBV30 and J is TRBJ2-1; TRBD2 matches 9 bases. In germline, CDR1 is GTSNPN, CDR2 SVGIG (reference sequence). CDR3 length equals 16 residues. V lost 0 bases and J lost 8; bases outside the gene matches: 11.

The table lists this clone with a count of one. DNA for the CDR3: TGCGCCAGCAGCCGGGACTATAGCTCCTACGAGCAGTACTTC. This translates into CASSRDYSSYEQYF. This sequence joins TRBV5-1 and TRBJ2-7; 7 positions match TRBD2. Germline V lookup: CDR1 SGHRS, CDR2 YFSETQ. The CDR3 consists of 14 residues. The J segment lost 0 bases and the V segment lost 4 bases, leaving 4 bases of the junction unmatched.

The chain recombines TRBV4-1 with TRBJ1-2; 7 bases map to TRBD1. The V segment lost 1 base and the J segment 5 bases; nucleotides outside the gene matches: 1. Germline values: CDR1 MGHRA, CDR2 YSYEKL. This CDR3 comprises 13 residues. For the CDR3, the DNA is TGCGCCAGCAGCCAAGCACAGGGGTATGGCTACACCTTC. Protein sequence: CASSQAQGYGYTF.

This chain joins TRBV13 and TRBJ2-3; D gene uncertain. V lost 0 bases and J lost 3, with 7 bases in between. The germline V gene encodes CDR1 PRHDT and CDR2 FYEKMQ (reference sequence). The CDR3 is 14 amino acids. The DNA of the CDR3 is TGTGCCAGCAGCTTAGGGGCCCCAACAGATACGCAGTATTTT. It yields the protein CASSLGAPTDTQYF.

The V gene is TRBV11-1, the J gene TRBJ2-5; tentative D call: TRBD1 (7 bases). The germline gives CDR1 SGHAT, CDR2 FQDESV (reference sequence). CDR3 length: 17 amino acids. V lost 6 bases and J lost 4, with 24 bases in between. CDR3 sequence (DNA): TGTGCCAGCAGTTCCCTTCCCGCGGGACAGTCCCGAGAGACCCAGTACTTC. This translates into CASSSLPAGQSRETQYF.

The DNA of the CDR3 is TGCGCCAGCAGCTCGTGGGACTTCCTCTCCTACGAGCAGTACTTC. This translates into CASSSWDFLSYEQYF. This sequence joins TRBV5-1 and TRBJ2-7; D possibly corresponds to TRBD2 (6 bases). The CDR3 extends over 15 amino acids. V lost 3 bases, J lost 0 bases, and 13 bases lay in between. Germline assignment: CDR1 SGHRS and CDR2 YFSETQ.

The CDR3 region has the DNA TGTGCCAGCAGTGTGATGGGTGGGAGAGGGGAGACCCAGTACTTC. Its translation is CASSVMGGRGETQYF. The chain has TRBV6-1 and TRBJ2-5; D may be TRBD2 (5 bases). This CDR3 has 15 residues. Germline CDR1 reads MNHNS; CDR2 reads SASEGT. V lost 4 bases and J lost 5, with 17 bases in between.

The rearrangement uses TRBV15 and TRBJ1-2; D call uncertain. The CDR3 consists of 18 residues. The germline V gene has CDR1 LNHNV and CDR2 YYDKDF (reference sequence). Trimming took 0 bases from V and 3 from J, leaving 20 bases between them. The CDR3 nucleotides read TGTGCCACCAGCAGAGAGGGCCCCCGAGACATCCTTCACTATGGCTACACCTTC. It specifies CATSREGPRDILHYGYTF.

V usage is TRBV4-1 and J usage is TRBJ2-7; 7 positions match TRBD1. Germline lookup yields CDR1 MGHRA and CDR2 YSYEKL. The CDR3 has 15 residues. V shed 4 bases, J shed 0 bases, and the junction held 6 bases outside the gene matches. The CDR3 loop is CASSRDSLSSYEQYF. CDR3 bases: TGCGCCAGCAGCCGGGACAGCCTGAGCTCCTACGAGCAGTACTTC.

The J gene is TRBJ2-5, the V gene TRBV6-1, with D perhaps TRBD2 (6 bases). Trimming cost V 2 bases and J 2 bases, with 12 bases left between them. CDR3 length equals 15 residues. CDR1 is MNHNS and CDR2 is SASEGT in the germline V gene. CDR3 in amino acids: CASSELGLEQETQYF. In DNA form, the CDR3 reads TGTGCCAGCAGTGAATTGGGACTCGAACAAGAGACCCAGTACTTC.

This clone came up a few times. V and J are TRBV4-1 and TRBJ1-2, with TRBD1 as a possible D gene (6 bases). Germline V gene lookup returns CDR1 MGHRA and CDR2 YSYEKL. V lost 0 bases and J 0 bases, leaving 11 bases between the germline ends. The length of the CDR3 is 16 residues. CDR3 sequence reads: CASSQDWTETNYGYTF. CDR3 DNA: TGCGCCAGCAGCCAAGATTGGACAGAGACTAACTATGGCTACACCTTC.

V gene TRBV7-2 combines with J gene TRBJ2-4; the D gene is possibly TRBD1 (7 bases). Trimming shortened V by 2 bases and J by 8 bases, and 19 bases separated the two germline ends. The CDR3 length is 16 residues. The germline CDR1 and CDR2 sequences are SGHTA and FQGNSA. The CDR3 DNA reads TGTGCCAGCAGCTTAAACGGGGGCAGGGGGAGAGACATTCAGTACTTC. Its translation is CASSLNGGRGRDIQYF.

This chain connects TRBV29-1 to TRBJ2-7, with 13 bases that match TRBD2. The CDR3 sequence is 13 residues long. V shed 7 bases and J 6 bases; nucleotides not matched to a gene: 6. Looked up from germline, CDR1 is SQVTM and CDR2 is ANQGSEA. CDR3 sequence (DNA): TGCAGCGCATCGACTAGCGGGAGGTCCGAGCAGTACTTC. As protein: CSASTSGRSEQYF.

This clone was seen only a few times. The genes are TRBV4-3 and TRBJ1-3; 9 nucleotides align to TRBD1. Germline-derived CDR1 and CDR2 are LGHNA and YSLEER. This CDR3 has 17 amino acids. J was trimmed by 3 bases and V by 2 bases; bases with no gene match: 8. The DNA of the CDR3 is TGCGCCAGCAGCCAAAACCCTACAGGGGGCGTTGGAAACACCATATATTTT. It translates to CASSQNPTGGVGNTIYF.

Here the CDR3 reads CASRKRTGIEKLFF. The CDR3 DNA reads TGTGCCAGCAGGAAAAGGACAGGGATTGAAAAACTGTTTTTT. V and J are TRBV28 and TRBJ1-4, with 8 bases lining up with TRBD1. Trimming removed 6 bases from V and 7 bases from J; junction bases left unmatched: 7. Germline V gene sequence: CDR1 MDHEN, CDR2 SYDVKM. This CDR3 has 14 residues. The full variable domain, rest sourced from reference TRBV28 and TRBJ1-4, is DVKVTQSSRYLVKRTGEKVFLECVQDMDHENMFWYRQDPGLGLRLIYFSYDVKMKEKGDIPEGYSVSREKKERFSLILESASTNQTSMYLCASRKRTGIEKLFFGSGTQLSVL.

This sequence joins TRBV1 and TRBJ2-2; TRBD2 is taken as the D call from the table, unchecked against the DNA. TRBV1 is termed a pseudogene. This CDR3 comprises 19 residues. This CDR3 is CTSSQGTSGRALGTGELFF. As DNA, the CDR3 is TGCACCAGCAGCCAAGGGACTAGCGGGAGGGCGCTTGGCACCGGGGAGCTGTTTTTT.